The entry that follows covers one TCR beta chain sequence. At least ten counts were recorded for this clonotype. Its antigen is still unknown. No much larger clone exists at a distance of one base, and base qualities are not known. The data were obtained in a study of Graves' ophthalmopathy and Graves' hyperthyroidism (dated by TCRdb to 2016 to 2019). Regarding the complete study: Peripheral blood was collected before any treatment was given, at the time of initial diagnosis. In about six hyperthyroidism patients, the T-cell repertoires found in thyroid tissue were compared with those found in blood. Following sample collection, hyperthyroidism patients were given methimazole at a starting dose of 30 mg daily, and ophthalmopathy patients were given high-dose intravenous methylprednisolone. The study used TCR beta repertoire signatures to distinguish Graves' ophthalmopathy from Graves' hyperthyroidism and to predict progression to ophthalmopathy. In total, approximately 130 blood samples were TCR-sequenced: fewer than 50 ophthalmopathy, some 75 hyperthyroidism and roughly 17 hyperthyroidism-to-ophthalmopathy patients. For training and testing, the 100 or so patients in the discovery cohort were randomly divided in a 7:3 ratio. An independent validation cohort was composed of some 19 hyperthyroidism patients and 17 patients who later progressed from hyperthyroidism to ophthalmopathy. To explore V-J signatures distinguishing ophthalmopathy from hyperthyroidism, a discovery set of about a hundred patients (roughly 45 ophthalmopathy, 57 stable hyperthyroidism) was enrolled.

Results the study describes overall, beyond this receptor: Sample size was not predetermined statistically, and investigators were not blinded to group allocation. In validation, the model predicted ophthalmopathy progression with about 71% sensitivity and less than 80% specificity; 12 predicted patients were CT-confirmed with GO in a median of around 6.5 months. Most of the expanded thyroid clonotypes with a frequency above 0.001 were also detected in blood, and it was suggested that the thyroid immune response may be reflected by blood repertoires. In cross-validation, the 13-signature model distinguished ophthalmopathy from stable hyperthyroidism with approximately 85% sensitivity and almost 83% specificity, and in the test set the corresponding values were 80% and 75%.

Hyperthyroidism was defined as stable when no progression to ophthalmopathy occurred within 18 months of follow-up. Patients with hyperthyroidism were aged 18 to 65 years, had been newly diagnosed, and had a disease duration of less than 2 months. Anyone with other autoimmune diseases, uncontrolled infections, pregnancy or lactation was excluded from the study. Clinical symptoms, serum thyroxine, TRAb, thyroid ultrasound and orbital computed tomography formed the basis of the diagnosis. PBMCs were isolated from 7.5 to 10 ml of fresh peripheral blood by Ficoll-Paque density gradient centrifugation. Trizol reagent was used to extract the total RNA, and its quality was then checked on an Agilent 2100 Bioanalyzer. For repertoire sequencing, the TCR beta CDR3 regions were amplified from RNA transcripts. A first-round RT-PCR used HTBI primers with the Qiagen OneStep RT-PCR kit, followed by a second-round multiplex PCR, size selection and purification. Sequencing of the libraries was carried out on an Illumina HiSeq2000 in paired-end mode with 100 bp reads. The authors processed their data as follows. SOAPnuke was used to process the reads, removing any read that contained adapters or uncalled bases, had a mean Phred below 15, or lacked an exact match to the constant primer or identifier. COPE v1.2.5 was used to merge high-quality paired reads. Unique nucleotide sequences were defined as clonotypes and aligned to IMGT TRB V, D and J references using MiTCR v1.1. Analysis was restricted to V-J combinations with a frequency above 0.0001, which covered 99.2% of repertoires. A TCR clonal expansion and chaos score per V-J combination was defined as the ratio of F50 clonal expansion to chaos observed in the TCRdist matrix. Features were reduced by Welch's t-statistics and random forest to over 10 V-J combinations, which fed a naive Bayes classifier. The Morisita-Horn index was used to measure how similar the thyroid and blood repertoires were. The public reads were reanalyzed by TCRdb: fastp trimming at Q25, MiXCR alignment, in-frame beta chains only. A single entry per CDR3 protein holds the most common genes and DNA from its merged rows. The V and J calls were not made by the authors but by TCRdb's processing. This sample gives 600,000 to 650,000 distinct CDR3 sequences in total; over 20% of them show up just once. Around 6.5% of the sample lies in the top ten.

Reading from cysteine to phenylalanine, the CDR3 counts 16 amino acids. Only the CDR3 part of the read is kept: 48 bases, read in frame from the first base. V is shortened by 1 base, J by 2 bases, and the region joining them spans 12 bases. CDR1 and CDR2 (SGHVS, FQNEAQ) derive from the germline V gene. Sequenced material: peripheral blood. This TCR was recovered from a woman aged 18-29 years with stable Graves' hyperthyroidism. Some clones in this sample may be carry-over from other donors' samples. Donor details come from another sample of the same person, matched by shared clones. The V and J segments used are TRBV7-8 and TRBJ1-5; TRBD1 is a weak D gene call, 5 bases matching. CDR3 reads: CASSLGGGVGNQPQHF. The sequenced DNA is TGTGCCAGCAGCTTAGGGGGGGGAGTTGGCAATCAGCCCCAGCATTTT.